These T cell receptor beta chains were read from a single sample in a study of T cell responses to AZD1222 COVID-19 vaccine. This table comes from immunoSEQ multiplex PCR, and its TCRdb copy is limited to in-frame clones, with some not included. The sample records some 80,000 clones, more than 70% being singletons. Sequenced material: peripheral blood, taken 28 days after the second dose of the MenACWY control vaccine. The receptors originated from an adult who received the MenACWY meningococcal vaccine as a control. Both conserved end residues are part of each CDR3. D genes are given only for firm matches. Size tells how often a clone was seen (once, few, many) or the class of an expanded clone, and some rows leave it out.

CDR3aa | v_gene | d_gene | abundance | j_gene
CASTPGAGETYEQYF | TRBV5-1 | TRBD2 | . | TRBJ2-7
CASSVGGGGKSNTGELFF | TRBV9 | . | . | TRBJ2-2
CASSVARGETQYF | TRBV9 | . | few | TRBJ2-5
CASRPGTSGVYEQYF | TRBV6-1 | TRBD2 | . | TRBJ2-7
CASSAGAGGNEETQYF | TRBV5-1 | TRBD2 | . | TRBJ2-5
CASSEGSGRIEQYF | TRBV6-1 | . | . | TRBJ2-7
CASSLSRGETQYF | TRBV7-8 | . | . | TRBJ2-5
CASSLAGGTKNTEAFF | TRBV7-2 | . | . | TRBJ1-1
CASSTGTPSSYEQYF | TRBV11-2 | . | . | TRBJ2-7
CASSFYEGRTKETQYF | TRBV7-9 | . | . | TRBJ2-5
CASSLQGHTEAFF | TRBV5-1 | TRBD1 | . | TRBJ1-1
CAWKSENTEAFF | TRBV30 | . | . | TRBJ1-1
CASSQVSGGASDEQFF | TRBV4-2 | TRBD2 | . | TRBJ2-1
CASSLAGFNTEAFF | TRBV5-1 | . | . | TRBJ1-1
CASRTLGHDTEAFF | TRBV19 | . | . | TRBJ1-1
CASTSATDTQYF | TRBV7-2 | . | . | TRBJ2-3
CAWRLTGGRIEAFF | TRBV30 | TRBD1 | . | TRBJ1-1
CASRDFDRDFNQPQHF | TRBV23-1 | TRBD1 | . | TRBJ1-5
CASTPSGGNTIYF | TRBV9 | . | . | TRBJ1-3
CSVQGAPSTDTQYF | TRBV29-1 | TRBD1 | once | TRBJ2-3
CASSPGGGGYTEAFF | TRBV6-5 | TRBD1 | few | TRBJ1-1
CASSRSGTGDNEKLFF | TRBV18 | TRBD1 | . | TRBJ1-4
CASTTGVGYTF | TRBV19 | TRBD1 | . | TRBJ1-2
CASSTQGESSYEQYF | TRBV19 | TRBD1 | . | TRBJ2-7
CSVSTTGPSSGNTIYF | TRBV29-1 | . | . | TRBJ1-3
CSVVSQGGTEAFF | TRBV29-1 | TRBD1 | . | TRBJ1-1
CASGGGSYNEQFF | TRBV6-5 | TRBD2 | . | TRBJ2-1
CASILSVANYGYTF | TRBV19 | . | . | TRBJ1-2
CASSLGGGRAQYF | TRBV11-1 | . | few | TRBJ2-5
CARSLAASGGADTQYF | TRBV5-3 | TRBD2 | . | TRBJ2-3
CASSLGRATRDTGELFF | TRBV5-1 | . | . | TRBJ2-2
CASSWWRAGRETQYF | TRBV6-5 | . | . | TRBJ2-5
CASSMGGHSSGNTIYF | TRBV7-6 | . | once | TRBJ1-3
CASSEWGLKGNTIYF | TRBV25-1 | . | . | TRBJ1-3
CASSLSDSAGDTQYF | TRBV13 | . | . | TRBJ2-3
CASSLVHDNEQFF | TRBV7-2 | . | . | TRBJ2-1